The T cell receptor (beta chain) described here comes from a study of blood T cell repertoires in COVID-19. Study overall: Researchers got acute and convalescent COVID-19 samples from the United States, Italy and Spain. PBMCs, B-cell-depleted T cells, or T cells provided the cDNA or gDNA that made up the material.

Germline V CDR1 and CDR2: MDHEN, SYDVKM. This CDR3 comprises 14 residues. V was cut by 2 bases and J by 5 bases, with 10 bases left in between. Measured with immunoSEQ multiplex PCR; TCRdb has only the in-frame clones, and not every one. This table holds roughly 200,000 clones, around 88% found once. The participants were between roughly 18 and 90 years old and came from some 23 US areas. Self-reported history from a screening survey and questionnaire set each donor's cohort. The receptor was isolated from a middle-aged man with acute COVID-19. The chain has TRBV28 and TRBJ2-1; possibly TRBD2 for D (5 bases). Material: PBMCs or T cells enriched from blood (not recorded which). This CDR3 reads CASSLKWRHNEQFF. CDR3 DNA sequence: TGTGCCAGCAGTTTAAAGTGGAGGCACAATGAGCAGTTCTTC.